The present entry profiles one T cell receptor beta chain with its context. The antigen remains unidentified. The sample comes from a study of cytomegalovirus exposure and HLA in healthy donors. Findings and caveats of the study: The study recorded over 150 TCR beta chains that were cytomegalovirus-associated. Trimming of TCR beta V- and J-genes showed a link, identified in a later analysis, to a missense DCLRE1C variant. It was reported that TCR beta sequences correctly inferred the HLA-A and HLA-B alleles for most subjects.

In the PCR, 60 Vbeta and 13 Jbeta primers were used. Using immunoSEQ multiplex PCR, the repertoire was profiled, and TCRdb retains in-frame clones only, with some absent. This sample's table reports roughly 100,000 clones. Sequenced material: PBMCs. The receptor's source is a man aged 35 to 55 in good health and CMV-seronegative.

The CDR3 region has the DNA TGCAGCGTCCCAGGGGGCGATGGCTACACCTTC. As protein: CSVPGGDGYTF. V usage is TRBV29-1 and J usage is TRBJ1-2, with 8 positions matching TRBD1. The V gene end was trimmed by 6 bases and the J gene end by 6 bases; junction bases not matched to a gene: 3. CDR1 and CDR2 (germline): SQVTM, ANQGSEA. The CDR3 loop spans 11 amino acids.